These 10 T cell receptor beta chains share one sample of origin, sequenced in a study of vaccination and CD4 T cells after COVID-19. The Oncomine TCR Beta short-read assay was what sequenced the DNA obtained from cultured CD4+ T cells. TCRdb reprocessed the PCR reads via MiXCR and lists one record per CDR3 protein. The sample holds 25,000 or so distinct CDR3 sequences, about 46% seen once. Their antigens are not known. Treatment specified: roughly 10-day PBMC culture with coronavirus spike peptide pools or control peptides (ViraFEST assay). The material sequenced was CD4+ T cells from blood, cultured in vitro. These receptors all come from a human donor who had recovered from COVID-19.

In its sample, this clonotype was seen a few times. This sequence joins TRBV6-1 and TRBJ1-5; TRBD1 matches at 9 bases. Germline CDR1 reads MNHNS; CDR2 reads SASEGT. The CDR3 consists of 15 residues. Losses at the gene ends were 6 bases for V and 5 bases for J; bases not matched to a gene: 8. CDR3 in amino acids: CASRATGGGHQPQHF. CDR3 DNA: TGTGCCAGCAGAGCGACAGGGGGAGGACATCAGCCCCAGCATTTT.

The chain has TRBV6-1 and TRBJ2-7; 7 positions agree with TRBD2. This CDR3 is built from 14 residues. V trimming: 6 bases; J trimming: 4 bases; junction bases outside the gene matches: 9. From germline, CDR1 is MNHNS and CDR2 SASEGT. The CDR3 sequence: CASSPRWGGYEQYF. DNA for the CDR3: TGTGCCAGCAGCCCTCGATGGGGGGGATACGAGCAGTACTTC.

Only one count was recorded for this clonotype. This chain uses TRBV6-5 with TRBJ2-3; 10 bases are a match to TRBD2. Trimming cost V 2 bases and J 8 bases; bases outside gene matches: 10. This CDR3 comprises 16 residues. Germline CDR1 MNHEY, CDR2 SVGAGI. CDR3 loop: CASSYGLAGVGGTQYF. CDR3 nucleotide sequence: TGTGCCAGCAGTTACGGCCTAGCGGGGGTGGGAGGTACGCAGTATTTT.

The chain is built from TRBV29-1 and TRBJ1-1; 10 nucleotides align to TRBD1. Germline V CDR1 and CDR2: SQVTM, ANQGSEA. After removal of 4 bases from V and 4 bases from J, the junction contained 12 bases not matched to a gene. The CDR3 is 16 amino acids. The CDR3 DNA is TGCAGCGTTGGATACAGGGGACAGGGGCTTGGCACTGAAGCTTTCTTT. It yields the protein CSVGYRGQGLGTEAFF.

This clonotype was observed a single time. The junction does not match germline at one end; this may be a read error. This rearrangement joins TRBV7-3 to TRBJ2-3; D possibly uses TRBD1 or TRBD2 (7 bases each). This CDR3 spans 15 amino acids. Germline CDR1 is SGHTA and CDR2 is FQGTGA. The CDR3 here is CASSSQGGKAETQYF. CDR3 nucleotides: TGTGCCAGCAGCTCCCAGGGGGGGAAGGCAGAAACGCAGTATTTT.

This clonotype occurred a few times. The chain joins TRBV20-1 to TRBJ2-1; 9 nucleotides match TRBD2. This CDR3 region has 15 residues. CDR1 is DFQATT and CDR2 is SNEGSKA in the germline V gene (reference sequence). The CDR3 nucleotides read TGCAGCGGGAAAACGGGACTAGCAGTTTGGCGTGAGCAGTTCTTC. Its translation: CSGKTGLAVWREQFF.

This clonotype occurred a few times. The junction departs from germline at one end; a sequencing error may be responsible. The genes are TRBV6-5 and TRBJ1-1; 7 nucleotides agree with TRBD1. The germline V gene encodes CDR1 MNHEY and CDR2 SVGAGI. The CDR3 runs 14 residues. The DNA of the CDR3 is TGTGCCAGCAGTTACTCTATCGGGGGACAGCGAGCTCTCTTT. This encodes CASSYSIGGQRALF.

This sequence joins TRBV19 and TRBJ2-1, with TRBD1 identical over 8 bases. The J segment lost 5 bases and the V segment lost 7 bases, leaving 16 bases of the junction unmatched. Germline loops: CDR1 LNHDA, CDR2 SQIVND (reference sequence). CDR3 size: 17 residues. The CDR3 region is CASKGGQAYMVDNEQFF. The CDR3 DNA reads as TGTGCCAGTAAGGGGGGACAGGCATACATGGTCGACAATGAGCAGTTCTTC.

This clonotype was counted a single time. This rearrangement joins TRBV6-2 or TRBV6-3 to TRBJ1-3; D call uncertain. The V end lost 9 bases, the J end lost 0 bases, and 6 bases lay between the germline ends. The CDR3 totals 12 residues. Germline CDR1 MNHEY, CDR2 SVGEGT. The CDR3 DNA reads as TGTGCCAGTAGGAGCTCTGGAAACACCATATATTTT. It specifies CASRSSGNTIYF.

This sequence joins TRBV28 and TRBJ1-2; D is ambiguous. This CDR3 comprises 12 residues. Deletions cut 2 bases from V and 2 bases from J, with 3 bases between. Per germline, CDR1 MDHEN and CDR2 SYDVKM. CDR3 loop: CASSLVNYGYTF. CDR3 coding DNA: TGTGCCAGCAGTTTAGTCAACTATGGCTACACCTTC.